A selection of T cell receptor beta chains follows, all from one sample in a study of cytomegalovirus exposure and HLA in healthy donors. Measured with immunoSEQ multiplex PCR; TCRdb has only the in-frame clones, and not every one. This sample has about 170,000 clones, with approximately 85% found just once. Sequenced: PBMCs. The receptors shown here come from a girl aged 10-17 years in good health and CMV-seropositive. Each CDR3 is given with its conserved first and last residue. A D gene is named only where the DNA matches it firmly. For some rows the clone size is stated as once, few or many, or as a class when expanded; others skip it.

-	-	TRBV6-1	TRBJ1-5	TGTGCCAGCAGTGAAGTAGCAGGGGGCAATCAGCCCCAGCATTTT	CASSEVAGGNQPQHF
TRBD2	once	TRBV9	TRBJ2-1	TGTGCCAGCAGCGTGTCTAGCGGGGGGGGGTCCTACAATGAGCAGTTCTTC	CASSVSSGGGSYNEQFF
-	-	TRBV5-6	TRBJ1-1	TGTGCCAGCAGCTTGGAGGGAGAGAACACTGAAGCTTTCTTT	CASSLEGENTEAFF
TRBD1	-	TRBV2	TRBJ1-3	TGTGCCAGCAGTGAAGCTCGAGGACAGGGGGTCGGAAACACCATATATTTT	CASSEARGQGVGNTIYF
TRBD1	few	TRBV6-5	TRBJ2-7	TGTGCCAGCAGTACTCTAAGGACAGGGGGGCACGAGCAGTACTTC	CASSTLRTGGHEQYF
-	-	TRBV7-9	TRBJ2-4	TGTGCCAGCAGCCCTACGACAGGCAGAGCCAAAAACATTCAGTACTTC	CASSPTTGRAKNIQYF
-	-	TRBV5-4	TRBJ1-1	TGTGCCAGCAGCTGGGGCCCTGGGGACACTGAAGCTTTCTTT	CASSWGPGDTEAFF
TRBD1	few	TRBV5-8	TRBJ1-4	TGTGCCAGCAGCTCCGGGACAGGGGTTGGTAATGAAAAACTGTTTTTT	CASSSGTGVGNEKLFF
-	-	TRBV9	TRBJ2-5	TGTGCCAGCAGCCCCCCGGTGGGGGGAGAGACCCAGTACTTC	CASSPPVGGETQYF
-	-	TRBV7-9	TRBJ1-5	TGTGCCAGCAGCCCGGGGGGGGCAGGTCAGCCCCAGCATTTT	CASSPGGAGQPQHF
-	few	TRBV10-3	TRBJ1-1	TGTGCCATCAGTGCGTGGGCCGGTGTGCGCACTGAAGCTTTCTTT	CAISAWAGVRTEAFF
-	-	TRBV5-1	TRBJ2-3	TGCGCCAGCAGCTTGAGAAACGGGGTCGCAGATACGCAGTATTTT	CASSLRNGVADTQYF
TRBD1	-	TRBV18	TRBJ1-4	TGTGCCAGCTCACCACTAGGACAGGGCGGAGAAAAACTGTTTTTT	CASSPLGQGGEKLFF
-	-	TRBV10-3	TRBJ1-1	TGTGCCATCAGTGAGCGGGGAGCGAACACTGAAGCTTTCTTT	CAISERGANTEAFF
TRBD1	-	TRBV15	TRBJ1-3	TGTGCCACCAGCAGAGAAGGATTGACAGGGAGCTCTGGAAACACCATATATTTT	CATSREGLTGSSGNTIYF
TRBD2	once	TRBV9	TRBJ2-2	TGTGCCAGCAGCACCCGAGGAGAAGCGGGGGGGCTTGCCGGGGAGCTGTTTTTT	CASSTRGEAGGLAGELFF
-	-	TRBV5-8	TRBJ1-5	TGTGCCAGCAGTTCCGACAGCCATCAGCCCCAGCATTTT	CASSSDSHQPQHF
TRBD1	-	TRBV2	TRBJ1-3	TGTGCCAGCAGTGAATTTCCCGGGACAGGGGCTAAGAGCTCTGGAAACACCATATATTTT	CASSEFPGTGAKSSGNTIYF
TRBD1	-	TRBV5-4	TRBJ1-2	TGTGCCACCCTAACCCGGGACAGGGGGCTCGTCGGCGGCTACACCTTC	CATLTRDRGLVGGYTF
-	-	TRBV9	TRBJ2-7	TGTGCCAGCAGCGTCCACGACAGCTCCTACGAGCAGTACTTC	CASSVHDSSYEQYF
-	-	TRBV9	TRBJ2-1	TGTGCCAGCACCACATCACCCTACAATGAGCAGTTCTTC	CASTTSPYNEQFF
-	-	TRBV6-1	TRBJ2-2	TGTGCCAGTAGATGGACAGCTACCGGGGAGCTGTTTTTT	CASRWTATGELFF
-	few	TRBV6-5	TRBJ2-5	TGTGCCAGCGCCCAGGGTGCCGGGGGGCCAGAGACCCAGTACTTC	CASAQGAGGPETQYF
-	-	TRBV25-1	TRBJ2-5	TGTGCCAGCAGTGAATACCCAGGACTGTTGCGGGAGACCCAGTACTTC	CASSEYPGLLRETQYF
-	few	TRBV7-7	TRBJ2-5	TGTGCTAGCAGCCGGGACTACCAAGAGACCCAGTACTTC	CASSRDYQETQYF
-	-	TRBV6-5	TRBJ1-2	TGTGCCAGCAGTTACGTACAGGGCCCTTCTGACGGCTACACCTTC	CASSYVQGPSDGYTF
TRBD2	-	TRBV12-5	TRBJ2-1	TGTGCTAGTGGTTTAATTCCGGTTAGCGGGGGGGCGAGAAATGAGCAGTTCTTC	CASGLIPVSGGARNEQFF
TRBD1	-	TRBV7-2	TRBJ1-5	TGTGCCAGCAGCTTAGGGGGACAGGGAAGTCAGCCCCAGCATTTT	CASSLGGQGSQPQHF
TRBD1	-	TRBV2	TRBJ2-2	TGTGCCAGCAGGGGACAGGGGAGGGCCACCGGGGAGCTGTTTTTT	CASRGQGRATGELFF
-	-	TRBV7-9	TRBJ1-1	TGTGCCAGCAGTTCGACAGATAACACTGAAGCTTTCTTT	CASSSTDNTEAFF
-	-	TRBV30	TRBJ1-5	TGTGCCTGGAGCGCTACGGACAGATATAGCAATCAGCCCCAGCATTTT	CAWSATDRYSNQPQHF
-	-	TRBV5-1	TRBJ2-1	TGCGCCAGCAGCTTGAGCCCTTCCTCCTACAATGAGCAGTTCTTC	CASSLSPSSYNEQFF
TRBD2	-	TRBV7-3	TRBJ2-1	TGTGCCAGCAGCCCCCGACTAGCGGGGTACAATGAGCAGTTCTTC	CASSPRLAGYNEQFF
-	-	TRBV7-9	TRBJ1-5	TGTGCCAGCAGCTTCTATAGCAATCAGCCCCAGCATTTT	CASSFYSNQPQHF
-	-	TRBV7-9	TRBJ1-1	TGTGCCAGTCATAATAGAGGGGGACAGAACACTGAAGCTTTCTTT	CASHNRGGQNTEAFF
TRBD2	-	TRBV7-9	TRBJ2-3	TGTGCCAGCAGCCTCGGACTAGCGGGGGGGAGCACAGATACGCAGTATTTT	CASSLGLAGGSTDTQYF
TRBD1	-	TRBV5-4	TRBJ1-2	TGTGCCAGCAGCTTGGGACAGGGGACACTAAACTATGGCTACACCTTC	CASSLGQGTLNYGYTF
TRBD1	-	TRBV27	TRBJ1-2	TGTGCCAGCAGCTCCAACAGGGGGAATAACTATGGCTACACCTTC	CASSSNRGNNYGYTF
TRBD1	-	TRBV5-4	TRBJ2-4	TGTGCCAGCAGCAAGGGACTGGACAGGGTTGGAGACATTCAGTACTTC	CASSKGLDRVGDIQYF
-	-	TRBV5-1	TRBJ1-5	TGCGCCAGCAGTTTTGACGGGGGTGTGGGGCAGCCCCAGCATTTT	CASSFDGGVGQPQHF
-	-	TRBV21-1	TRBJ1-1	TGTGCCAGCAGCGCTCTCCGGGACAGAGACACTGAAGCTTTCTTT	CASSALRDRDTEAFF
TRBD1	few	TRBV5-1	TRBJ1-2	TGCGCCAGCAGCTTGGGATCAGGGGGCGATGGCTATGGCTACACCTTC	CASSLGSGGDGYGYTF
-	-	TRBV5-6	TRBJ2-2	TGTGCCAGCAAATTCTACACCGGGGAGCTGTTTTTT	CASKFYTGELFF
-	-	TRBV18	TRBJ2-7	TGTGCCAGCTCAGGGGGGACAGTCGCCTACGAGCAGTACTTC	CASSGGTVAYEQYF
TRBD1	-	TRBV19	TRBJ2-7	TGTGCCAGTAGTATAGGGGGGACAGTGGCCTACGAGCAGTACTTC	CASSIGGTVAYEQYF
TRBD2	once	TRBV13	TRBJ2-7	TGTGCCAGCAGCTCGGGCCTGGGGGGGAGCTACGAGCAGTACTTC	CASSSGLGGSYEQYF
-	-	TRBV9	TRBJ2-7	TGTGCCAGCAGCGTAGAAGGACACAGTTACGAGCAGTACTTC	CASSVEGHSYEQYF
-	-	TRBV13	TRBJ1-6	TGTGCCAGCAGCTCCTCCGTAGCACCCCTCCACTTT	CASSSSVAPLHF